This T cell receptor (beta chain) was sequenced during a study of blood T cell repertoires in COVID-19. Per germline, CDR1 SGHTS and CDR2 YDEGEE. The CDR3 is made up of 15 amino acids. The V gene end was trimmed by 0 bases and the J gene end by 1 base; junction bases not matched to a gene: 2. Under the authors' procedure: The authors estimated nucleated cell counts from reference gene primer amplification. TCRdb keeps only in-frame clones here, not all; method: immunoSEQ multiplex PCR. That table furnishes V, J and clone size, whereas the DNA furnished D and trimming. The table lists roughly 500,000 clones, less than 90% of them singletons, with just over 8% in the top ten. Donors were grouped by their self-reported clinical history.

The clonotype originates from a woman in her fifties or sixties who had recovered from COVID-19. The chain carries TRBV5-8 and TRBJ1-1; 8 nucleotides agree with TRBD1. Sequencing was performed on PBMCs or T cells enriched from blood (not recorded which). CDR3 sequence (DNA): TGTGCCAGCAGCTTGGAAGGGACAGGGAACACTGAAGCTTTCTTT. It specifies CASSLEGTGNTEAFF.